This is a list of T cell receptor beta chains from one sample in a study of identical twins. TCRdb processed the 5' RACE reads anew with MiXCR; each CDR3 protein has one entry. Found here are a few hundred thousand distinct CDR3 sequences, about 6.7% of them singletons; the top ten hold less than 15%. The same data also went into a second study, on T cells expressing NK-cell markers.

Sequencing input: CD8+ T cells sorted from blood. The receptor set was obtained from a young woman in good health. CDR3s include the opening cysteine and the closing phenylalanine or tryptophan. A D gene is named only where the DNA matches it firmly.

d_gene,v_gene,CDR3aa
TRBD1,TRBV9,CASSERTGYGYTF
-,TRBV6-5,CASSYIAGSYEQFF
TRBD2,TRBV20-1,CSARPYSGRAYNEQFF
-,TRBV6-1,CASGGPDGMNTEAFF
TRBD2,TRBV5-1,CASSLVRGGGANEQFF
-,TRBV20-1,CSAGGLGRARVINEQFF
-,TRBV12-3/TRBV12-4,CASSRVPSGETDTQYF
-,TRBV19,CASSMFGLNTEAFF
-,TRBV4-2,CASSHTPGRGATNEKLFF
-,TRBV6-2/TRBV6-3,CASSPSWGETEAFF
-,TRBV3-1,CASSPSGTPSTDTQYF
TRBD2,TRBV12-3/TRBV12-4,CASSSTSGSENEQFF
-,TRBV11-2,CASSRLGGEGGETQYF
-,TRBV9,CASSAHKGASGNTIYF
-,TRBV4-3,CASSQLLSGRSYNEQFF
-,TRBV6-6,CATQVTGELFF
-,TRBV20-1,CSASHGGHTEAFF
-,TRBV12-3/TRBV12-4,CASSFGGGGTGELFF
-,TRBV6-5,CASSYAAVKPKDGQYF
TRBD2,TRBV2,CALVLAGEGGSYNEQFF
TRBD1,TRBV14,CASSPRDRTYEQYF
TRBD2,TRBV7-9,CASTPSGGKNEQFF
-,TRBV10-3,CAISKRSGRRPYEQYF
TRBD2,TRBV13,CASSLGLAGSKTQYF
TRBD2,TRBV20-1,CSARDYGTSVYEQYF
-,TRBV30,CAWSVRGGQPQHF
-,TRBV13,CASSLGTDPYGYTF
TRBD2,TRBV6-5,CASSYSTSDEQFF
TRBD1,TRBV6-1,CASSLDRALRDEKLFF
-,TRBV7-9,CASSLLSDGKNTGELFF
-,TRBV7-9,CASNQENEQFF
-,TRBV20-1,CSARQDTQGPYSGNTIYF